The 5 T cell receptor beta chains reported below all come from one sample, sequenced in a study of tumor-infiltrating lymphocytes in primary liver carcinoma. Investigators took RNA and DNA out together from about 20-30 mg of unsorted bulk tissue. TCR beta cDNA was prepared out of approximately 500 ng total RNA by means of a constant-region primer. Slightly modified ARM-PCR with three nested multiplex PCR rounds yielded TCR beta libraries. TRBV1-TRBV30 forward primers paired with a C-beta reverse primer drove the first two PCR rounds, about 9 cycles each. TCRdb ran MiXCR on the multiplex PCR reads and lists one entry per CDR3 protein. The repertoire holds around 29,000 distinct CDR3 sequences, with roughly 78% as singletons. Sequencing used liver tumor tissue from sampling region 3. Subset defined: tumor region T3, left-lateral pole. The receptors here all came from a woman aged 25 to 39 with primary liver carcinoma and hepatitis B virus infection.

A word on this clonotype: Sequence at one end of the junction differs from germline and may be a read error. The chain links TRBV12-3 or TRBV12-4 to TRBJ2-1; 10 bases are shared with TRBD2. The CDR3 is made up of 15 amino acids. The CDR3 bases are TGTGCTAGCAGCCTGTCCAGGACTAGCGGACTTGAACAGTTCTTC. It encodes CASSLSRTSGLEQFF.

In regard to this clonotype: The junction does not match germline at one end; this may be a read error. The chain carries TRBV11-1 and TRBJ2-7, with D perhaps TRBD1 (5 bases). Germline V gene sequence: CDR1 SGHAT, CDR2 FQDESV (reference sequence). The CDR3 sequence is 12 residues long. CDR3 loop: CASSSDSYEQNF. CDR3 coding DNA: TGTGCCAGCAGCTCCGACAGCTACGAGCAAAACTTC. Drawing the rest from reference TRBV11-1 and TRBJ2-7, the complete variable domain is EAEVAQSPRYKITEKSQAVAFWCDPISGHATLYWYRQILGQGPELLVQFQDESVVDDSQLPKDRFSAERLKGVDSTLKIQPAELGDSAMYLCASSSDSYEQNFGPGTRLTVT.

On this clonotype itself: An end of the junction differs from the germline gene, which may be a read error. V gene TRBV12-5 combines with J gene TRBJ2-1; TRBD2 aligns across 7 bases. The CDR3 has 15 residues. In germline, CDR1 is LGHNT, CDR2 FRNRAP. In DNA, the CDR3 is TGTGCTAGTGGGACCGGGACTACACTTATGAATGAGCACTTCTTC. The encoded protein is CASGTGTTLMNEHFF. The variable domain in full, completed from reference TRBV12-5 and TRBJ2-1, reads DARVTQTPRHKVTEMGQEVTMRCQPILGHNTVFWYRQTMMQGLELLAYFRNRAPLDDSGMPKDRFSAEMPDATLATLKIQPSEPRDSAVYFCASGTGTTLMNEHFFGPGTRLTVL.

This clonotype turned up a few times. Given a much more abundant clone one base away, this may be a read error. The V call is TRBV11-2, the J call TRBJ1-2, with 7 bases fitting TRBD1. The CDR3 spans 13 residues. Per the germline V gene, CDR1 is SGHAT and CDR2 is FQNNGV. The CDR3 loop is CASSLDQGTEYIF. In nucleotides, the CDR3 is TGTGCCAGCAGCTTAGATCAAGGGACAGAGTACATCTTC.

This clonotype came up many times. V and J are TRBV11-2 and TRBJ2-5; tentatively, D is TRBD2 (6 bases). The ends were cut back, 5 bases at V and 9 bases at J, with 19 bases in the middle. Per germline, CDR1 SGHAT and CDR2 FQNNGV. The length of the CDR3 is 14 residues. The CDR3 sequence is CASSLPQIREAQYF. The CDR3, as DNA: TGTGCCAGCAGCCTTCCTCAGATCAGGGAGGCCCAGTACTTC.